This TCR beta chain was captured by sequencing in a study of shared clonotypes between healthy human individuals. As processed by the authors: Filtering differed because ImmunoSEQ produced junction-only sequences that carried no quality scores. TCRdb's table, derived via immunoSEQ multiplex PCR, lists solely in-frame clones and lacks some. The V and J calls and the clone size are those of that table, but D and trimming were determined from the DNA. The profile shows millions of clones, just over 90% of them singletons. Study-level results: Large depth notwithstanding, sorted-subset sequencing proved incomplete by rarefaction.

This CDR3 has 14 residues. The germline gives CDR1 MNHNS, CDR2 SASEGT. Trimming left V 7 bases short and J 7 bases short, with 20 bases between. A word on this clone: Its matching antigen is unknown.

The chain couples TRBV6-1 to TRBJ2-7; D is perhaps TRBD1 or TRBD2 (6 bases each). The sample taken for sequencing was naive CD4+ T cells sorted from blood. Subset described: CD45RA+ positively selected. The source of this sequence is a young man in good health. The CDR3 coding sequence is TGTGCCAGCATAGAGGAGAGGGGGGTTCGAGAGCAGTACTTC. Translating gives CASIEERGVREQYF.